The rows below give T cell receptor beta chains drawn from one sample of a study of blood T cells in healthy people across ages. TCRdb redid the calling of the 5' RACE reads with MiXCR, one entry per CDR3 protein. The repertoire holds about 720,000 distinct CDR3 sequences, with about a fifth as singletons. The sample was blood. The receptors derive from an older man in good health. CDR3s include the opening cysteine and the closing phenylalanine or tryptophan. A D gene is named only where the DNA matches it firmly. The size field is filled for only some rows; it gives once, few, many or a size class.

TRBD2	TRBJ2-1	TRBV5-1	NA	CASSPGVPSGDSYNEQFF	TGCGCCAGCAGCCCTGGGGTTCCTAGCGGGGACTCCTACAATGAGCAGTTCTTC
TRBD2	TRBJ2-5	TRBV20-1	few	CSAGGLAGVGTQYF	TGCAGTGCTGGTGGACTAGCGGGGGTGGGGACCCAGTACTTC
NA	TRBJ2-1	TRBV6-6	NA	CASKATGNNEQFF	TGTGCCAGCAAAGCGACAGGAAACAATGAGCAGTTCTTC
NA	TRBJ2-3	TRBV6-1	NA	CASSDDSFRADTQYF	TGTGCCAGCAGTGACGACAGTTTCAGGGCAGATACGCAGTATTTT
NA	TRBJ1-6	TRBV9	few	CASSVGRDTSPLHF	TGTGCCAGCAGCGTAGGTCGGGACACTTCACCCCTCCACTTT
NA	TRBJ2-2	TRBV19	few	CASSSFAGELFF	TGTGCCAGTAGTTCCTTCGCCGGGGAGCTGTTTTTT
NA	TRBJ2-5	TRBV20-1	few	CSATERAAARAQYF	TGCAGTGCAACAGAGAGGGCCGCCGCTCGGGCCCAGTACTTC
NA	TRBJ1-1	TRBV5-1	NA	CASSLFLGEVNTEAFF	TGCGCCAGCAGCTTGTTCTTGGGGGAGGTGAACACTGAAGCTTTCTTT
NA	TRBJ2-5	TRBV7-6	NA	CASSVGPSSSETQYF	TGTGCCAGCAGCGTGGGGCCCTCGTCATCGGAGACCCAGTACTTC
NA	TRBJ2-7	TRBV5-1	NA	CASSLVPGVYEQYF	TGCGCCAGCAGCTTGGTCCCAGGGGTCTACGAGCAGTACTTC
TRBD2	TRBJ2-5	TRBV10-3	few	CATLAGEGKETQYF	TGTGCCACGCTAGCGGGGGAGGGGAAAGAGACCCAGTACTTC
TRBD1	TRBJ1-1	TRBV20-1	NA	CSARPGQGAYTEAFF	TGCAGTGCTAGACCCGGACAGGGGGCTTACACTGAAGCTTTCTTT
TRBD1	TRBJ1-1	TRBV20-1	NA	CSASLTPGQGYTLNFGAFF	TGCAGTGCTAGCCTCACACCGGGACAGGGATATACACTGAATTTTGGGGCTTTCTTT
NA	TRBJ1-2	TRBV27	NA	CASSRLLGVSYGYTF	TGTGCCAGCAGTCGGCTCTTGGGGGTGAGCTATGGCTACACCTTC
NA	TRBJ2-1	TRBV6-2/TRBV6-3	few	CASLRGPYYNEQFF	TGTGCCAGCTTGCGGGGGCCTTACTACAATGAGCAGTTCTTC
NA	TRBJ2-3	TRBV5-5	NA	CASSLGYADTQYF	TGTGCCAGCAGCTTGGGTTACGCCGATACGCAGTATTTT
TRBD1	TRBJ1-4	TRBV12-3/TRBV12-4	few	CASSLARRGSEKLFF	TGTGCCAGCAGTTTGGCGCGCAGGGGGAGTGAAAAACTGTTTTTT
TRBD1	TRBJ1-6	TRBV5-1	few	CASSLDVDRGQDSPLHF	TGCGCCAGCAGCTTGGACGTTGACAGGGGGCAGGATTCACCCCTCCACTTT
NA	TRBJ2-5	TRBV5-6	few	CASRWGRYIQETQYF	TGTGCCAGCAGGTGGGGACGGTATATCCAAGAGACCCAGTACTTC
NA	TRBJ1-4	TRBV28	NA	CASSLSGWYEKLFF	TGTGCCAGCAGTTTGAGTGGTTGGTATGAAAAACTGTTTTTT
NA	TRBJ2-7	TRBV27	few	CASSYGGTPYEQYF	TGTGCCAGCAGTTATGGCGGGACCCCCTACGAGCAGTACTTC
NA	TRBJ2-6	TRBV29-1	NA	CSVEKSGANVLTF	TGCAGCGTTGAAAAGTCTGGGGCCAACGTCCTGACTTTC
NA	TRBJ1-2	TRBV10-2	NA	CASSEVPIYGYTF	TGCGCCAGCAGTGAGGTCCCGATCTATGGCTACACCTTC
NA	TRBJ1-2	TRBV29-1	NA	CSVEDLRSYTF	TGCAGCGTTGAAGATTTACGTAGCTACACCTTC
TRBD1	TRBJ2-7	TRBV12-3/TRBV12-4	few	CASSLGTGNYYEQYF	TGTGCCAGCAGTTTAGGGACAGGGAATTACTACGAGCAGTACTTC
NA	TRBJ1-4	TRBV7-2	few	CASSHPPDEKLFF	TGTGCCAGCAGTCACCCCCCTGACGAAAAACTGTTTTTT
NA	TRBJ1-2	TRBV7-9	NA	CASSIVTGWEWGYTF	TGTGCCAGCAGCATAGTTACAGGGTGGGAGTGGGGCTACACCTTC
NA	TRBJ2-1	TRBV29-1	NA	CSVEKNRRGEQFF	TGCAGCGTGGAAAAAAACAGGAGGGGTGAGCAGTTCTTC
NA	TRBJ2-6	TRBV12-3/TRBV12-4	NA	CASTRNAGAGANVLTF	TGTGCCAGCACTCGAAACGCAGGGGCTGGGGCCAACGTCCTGACTTTC
NA	TRBJ2-5	TRBV5-1	few	CASSLAGTGSSREQYF	TGCGCCAGCAGCTTGGCCGGAACAGGGAGTAGCAGAGAGCAGTACTTC
NA	TRBJ1-1	TRBV14	NA	CASSQQGIGTEAFF	TGTGCCAGCAGCCAACAGGGGATCGGCACTGAAGCTTTCTTT
TRBD2	TRBJ2-7	TRBV5-1	NA	CASSLGWTSAEQYF	TGCGCCAGCAGCTTGGGGTGGACTAGCGCCGAGCAGTACTTC
NA	TRBJ2-3	TRBV27	few	CASSPDRGPVTDTQYF	TGTGCCAGCAGTCCCGACCGGGGACCAGTCACAGATACGCAGTATTTT
TRBD2	TRBJ2-1	TRBV7-6	few	CASSLELFGTSGVNEQFF	TGTGCCAGCAGCTTAGAGCTCTTTGGGACTAGCGGGGTTAATGAGCAGTTCTTC
TRBD1	TRBJ2-6	TRBV7-2	NA	CASSITGGLYSGANVLTF	TGTGCCAGCAGCATAACAGGGGGCTTATACTCTGGGGCCAACGTCCTGACTTTC
NA	TRBJ1-2	TRBV6-1	few	CASSEHAVAYGYTF	TGTGCCAGCAGTGAACACGCAGTAGCCTATGGCTACACCTTC
NA	TRBJ2-1	TRBV10-3	few	CAISFAGGQNVNEQFF	TGTGCCATCAGTTTCGCCGGGGGACAGAACGTCAATGAGCAGTTCTTC
TRBD1	TRBJ1-2	TRBV30	NA	CAWSVDRVYGYTF	TGTGCCTGGAGTGTGGACAGGGTTTATGGCTACACCTTC
NA	TRBJ1-2	TRBV6-5	NA	CASSRMQGYYGYTF	TGTGCCAGCAGTCGGATGCAGGGGTACTATGGCTACACCTTC